One TCR beta chain is described in this entry. Antigen specificity is unknown. PCR primers comprised 60 Vbeta and 13 Jbeta primers. Profiling relied on immunoSEQ multiplex PCR, and the TCRdb table lists in-frame clones only, not all of them. The sample holds 100,000 to 150,000 clones; around 82% are singletons and the top ten take about 3.7%. The record originates from a study of cytomegalovirus exposure and HLA in healthy donors. The study's findings and limits: Follow-up analysis later connected one missense variant in DCLRE1C with trimming of TCR beta V- and J-genes. The investigators catalogued 150 to 200 TCR beta chains as cytomegalovirus-associated. One later analysis reportedly identified an Asian-associated ancestry cluster that showed fewer N-insertions than the approximately 700-donor mean. Researchers reported that a few CMV-associated chains were confirmed in vitro as CMV antigen-specific.

Germline trimming cut 8 bases from V and 7 bases from J; bases unmatched to any gene: 14. This CDR3 is built from 15 residues. CDR1 and CDR2 (germline): SGHTA, FQGNSA. The specimen was PBMCs. The chain employs TRBV7-2 and TRBJ2-1; TRBD2 agrees at 7 bases. The receptor was derived from a middle-aged woman in good health and CMV-seropositive. CDR3 nucleotides: TGTGCCAGCTCCTCTGGACTAGGCGTAGGGAATGAGCAGTTCTTC. This codes for CASSSGLGVGNEQFF.